These T cell receptor beta chains were read from a single sample in a study of immune cell composition in non-small cell lung cancer. The table came from immunoSEQ multiplex PCR; TCRdb's copy has only in-frame clones and leaves some out. The table includes 1,500 to 2,000 clones, around 81% detected once. The sequenced sample was non-adjacent lung tissue. These receptors were collected from a human donor with non-small cell lung cancer. The conserved cysteine and the conserved F or W are not part of the CDR3 here. For some rows the clone size is stated as once, few or many, or as a class when expanded; others skip it.

>TRBJ2-3|TRBV7-2|.
ASSTYLEDTQY
>TRBJ2-2|TRBV9|.
ASSLGLAGQTGELF
>TRBJ2-7|TRBV7-8|.
ASSLEVQAYEQY
>TRBJ2-1|TRBV11-2|.
ASSLDRNNEQF
>TRBJ2-7|TRBV10-3|.
AISGPFGEGTYEQY
>TRBJ1-1|TRBV2|.
ASKRQYSNTEAF
>TRBJ2-7|TRBV15|.
ATSRDVTTGRYEQY
>TRBJ2-5|TRBV7-9|.
ASSLRGNEQETQY
>TRBJ2-7|TRBV29-1|.
SVIWEYPYEQY
>TRBJ2-7|TRBV4-2|few
ASSRLASLGEQY